The present TCR beta chain was sequenced within a study of neurological immune-mediated disorders. This clonotype occurred many times. What it binds is unknown. Time point denoted: technical triplicate 2. CD4+ or CD8+ T cells at a count of about 1 million served as input for the sorted libraries. Study-wide results and caveats: While HTLV-1-associated myelopathy showed the greatest TCR clonal expansion, multiple sclerosis showed the least, falling below healthy controls.

The authors produced cDNA by 5'RACE using 10-nucleotide random UMIs. Every sequencing run returned over 190 million TCR-beta sequences, which were derived from 15-18 subjects. TCRdb itself ran the 5' RACE reads through MiXCR, one entry per CDR3 protein. The table lists about 31,000 distinct CDR3 sequences, about an eighth of them singletons, with around 5.3% in the top ten. The V gene's germline CDR1 is SEHNR and CDR2 FQNEAQ (reference sequence). CDR3 length: 15 amino acids. Losses at the gene ends were 6 bases for V and 2 bases for J; bases not matched to a gene: 6. V gene TRBV7-9 combines with J gene TRBJ2-3; 9 bases are shared with TRBD2. Sequenced sample: CD4+ T cells from blood. The clonotype comes from a female donor with HTLV-1-associated myelopathy (HAM/TSP). For the CDR3, the DNA is TGTGCCAGCAGGTTGACTAGCGGACCCACAGATACGCAGTATTTT. Translated: CASRLTSGPTDTQYF.